Below are 4 T cell receptor beta chains sequenced from a single sample in a study of blood T cell repertoires in COVID-19. Repertoires were generated with immunoSEQ multiplex PCR, while TCRdb's copy carries only in-frame clones and drops some. The table records around 280,000 clones, roughly 85% of them present only once. Sequencing was carried out using PBMCs or T cells enriched from blood (not recorded which). Source of these receptors: a woman aged 40 to 55 who had recovered from COVID-19.

The CDR3 here is CASSLASFSGEKLFF. CDR3 in DNA: TGTGCCAGCAGCTTAGCCTCTTTCTCGGGTGAAAAACTGTTTTTT. The V gene is TRBV7-9, the J gene TRBJ1-4; D uncertain. The germline V and J ends were trimmed by 0 bases and 7 bases, with 12 bases remaining between them. This CDR3 has 15 residues. CDR1 is SEHNR and CDR2 is FQNEAQ in the germline V gene (reference sequence).

The chain combines TRBV7-6 with TRBJ2-5; possibly TRBD2 for D (7 bases). The CDR3 consists of 13 residues. V was pared by 8 bases and J by 5 bases, with 15 bases between. CDR1 and CDR2 from the germline V gene are SGHVS and FNYEAQ. The CDR3 protein is CASERGQGETQYF. Written as DNA, the CDR3 is TGTGCCAGCGAGCGGGGCCAGGGGGAGACCCAGTACTTC.

The genes are TRBV28 and TRBJ1-2, with TRBD1 matching over 7 bases. J lost 2 bases, V lost 8 bases, and 2 bases had no gene match. This CDR3 spans 12 amino acids. Germline V gene sequence: CDR1 MDHEN, CDR2 SYDVKM. The CDR3, as DNA: TGTGCCAGCCGGACAGGCAACTATGGCTACACCTTC. Its protein product is CASRTGNYGYTF.

The rearrangement uses TRBV28 and TRBJ1-5; perhaps TRBD1 as D (6 bases). The CDR3 is made up of 16 amino acids. CDR1 and CDR2 (germline): MDHEN, SYDVKM. Between the trimmed V and J ends, which lost 2 bases and 0 bases, there was a span of 11 bases. The CDR3 here is CASSLLDRNSNQPQHF. For the CDR3, the DNA is TGTGCCAGCAGTTTACTCGACAGGAATAGCAATCAGCCCCAGCATTTT.